This record concerns one T cell receptor beta chain sequence. Sequencing used immunoSEQ v3. The assay was immunoSEQ multiplex PCR, and TCRdb's table has in-frame clones only and misses some. The profile covers about 50,000 clones, with 65% to 90% appearing a single time and 4% to 6% taken by the ten largest. Time point indicated: pre-treatment sample, taken before nivolumab and TIL therapy. This sample is part of a study of TIL therapy for anti-PD-1-resistant metastatic lung cancer. V was clipped by 0 bases and J by 2 bases; unmatched bases: 6. This CDR3 is built from 16 residues. Germline CDR1 is MNHEY and CDR2 is SVGEGT.

The rearrangement joins TRBV6-2 or TRBV6-3 to TRBJ2-7, with 8 bases aligning to TRBD1. The sequencing here drew on blood, taken at baseline. The clonotype comes from a person aged 25 to 80 with non-small cell lung cancer. CDR3 bases: TGTGCCAGCAGTTACTCGAGACAGGGGCTCACCTACGAGCAGTACTTC. It codes for CASSYSRQGLTYEQYF.